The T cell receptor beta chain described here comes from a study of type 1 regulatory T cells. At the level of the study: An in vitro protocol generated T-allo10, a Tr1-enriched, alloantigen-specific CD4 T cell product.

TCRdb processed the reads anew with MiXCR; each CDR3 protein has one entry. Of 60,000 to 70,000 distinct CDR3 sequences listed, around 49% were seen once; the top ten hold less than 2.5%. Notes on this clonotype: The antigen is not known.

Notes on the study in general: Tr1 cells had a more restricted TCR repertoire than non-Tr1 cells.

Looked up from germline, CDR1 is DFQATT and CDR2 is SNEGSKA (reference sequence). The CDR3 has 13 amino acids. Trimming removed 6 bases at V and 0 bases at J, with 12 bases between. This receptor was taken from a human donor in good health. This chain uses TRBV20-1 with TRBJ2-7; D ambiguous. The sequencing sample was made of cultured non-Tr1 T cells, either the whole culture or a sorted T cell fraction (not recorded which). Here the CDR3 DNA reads TGCAGTGCAAGTCCAGCCCCCTCCTACGAGCAGTACTTC. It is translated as CSASPAPSYEQYF.